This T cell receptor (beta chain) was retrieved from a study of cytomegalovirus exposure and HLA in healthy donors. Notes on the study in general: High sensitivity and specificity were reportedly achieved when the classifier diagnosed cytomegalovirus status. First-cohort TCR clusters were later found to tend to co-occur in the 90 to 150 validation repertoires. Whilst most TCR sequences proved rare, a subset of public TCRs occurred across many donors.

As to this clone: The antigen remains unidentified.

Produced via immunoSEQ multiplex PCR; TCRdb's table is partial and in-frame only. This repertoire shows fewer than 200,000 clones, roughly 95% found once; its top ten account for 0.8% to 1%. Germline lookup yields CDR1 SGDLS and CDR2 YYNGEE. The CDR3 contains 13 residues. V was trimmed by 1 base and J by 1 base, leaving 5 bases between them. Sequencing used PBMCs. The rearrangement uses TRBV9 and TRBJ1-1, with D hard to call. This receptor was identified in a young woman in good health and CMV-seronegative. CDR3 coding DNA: TGTGCCAGCAGCGTATCAGGGAACACTGAAGCTTTCTTT. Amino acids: CASSVSGNTEAFF.